Given below is one TCR beta chain in context. This clone was seen only a few times. Its specific antigen is unknown. Base qualities are not provided; no much larger clone lies one nucleotide away. The sample is drawn from a study of cytomegalovirus exposure and HLA in healthy donors (dated by TCRdb to about 2017). Background for the entire study: An earlier analysis of roughly 500 of the donors reported approximately 290 Gb of sequence data and about 100 million unique TCR beta sequences from 150 million to 200 million T cells. The study was designed to test whether signatures of past pathogen exposure could be identified by cataloging public T cell receptors. HLA typing covered class I and class II loci at four-digit resolution. Along with the approximately 650-subject first cohort, a separate validation cohort of some 130 different subjects was used. Every discovery cohort repertoire had been produced on one sequencing platform. To predict cytomegalovirus infection status, the study brought together high-throughput TCR immunosequencing, statistical association of individual TCRs with disease status, and machine learning. Several DR-DQ haplotypes were handled as single units for association and clustering, since linkage in the cohort was strong. The number of donors typed differed by locus, with 629-630 for A, B, C, DRB1 and DQB1, roughly 520 for DQA1, about 610 for DPA1, and about 450 for DPB1. Donor age, sex, ethnicity and CMV serostatus were compiled alongside the repertoire data. Among about 410 genotyped donors of the cohort, an average of about 240,000 unique TCR beta nucleotide sequences was sequenced per donor, of which 15% to 20% were non-productive. To decide whether each TCR beta V gene segment behaved as functional or pseudogenic, an earlier analysis of approximately 620 of the donors relied on high-throughput TCR beta sequencing. In a later genetic analysis, genome-wide SNP genotypes for about 65% of the roughly 670 donors were used, and that subset was treated as a discovery cohort. A later analysis re-examined previously published TCR beta repertoires from roughly 720 donors and added high-resolution HLA genotyping to investigate patterns of TCR occurrence. The study used immunosequencing to profile the T cell repertoires of several hundred subjects and linked those repertoires to cytomegalovirus serostatus. An early release covering about 600 HLA-typed donors comprised roughly 300 gigabases of sequencing data and approximately 85 million unique TCR sequences. The genetic ancestry cluster associated with self-reported Caucasian donors included roughly 84% of the 398 genotyped donors. Rather than using new phenotypic data, the later analysis identified candidate immune exposures from TCR beta sequences and from how often those sequences occurred across donors.

The protocol used for the library was the immunoSEQ multiplex PCR assay. For the multiplex PCR, a mixture combining 60 forward primers for TCR Vbeta segments and 13 reverse primers for TCR Jbeta segments was used. The CDR3 region of rearranged TCR beta genes was amplified from genomic DNA with a multiplex PCR assay. The Illumina HiSeq System was used to sequence the amplified TCR beta libraries as 87-base-pair reads. Turning to the authors' computational methods: In a later analysis, roughly 80 million unique TCR beta chains were counted across the roughly 670 repertoires, and roughly 10 million of these chains were shared by at least two donors. A nearest-neighbor algorithm error-corrected the raw reads and collapsed the reads into unique sequences, merging closely related sequences to remove PCR and sequencing errors. To assign V, D and J gene segments, CDR3 sequences were aligned to IMGT reference sequences. For a sequence to be retained, a match of at least six nucleotides to both a V gene segment and a J gene segment was required. Rearrangements were called productive when the CDR3 lacked stop codons and stayed in frame with V and J; all others were non-productive. Following IMGT convention, CDR3 was defined as the stretch from the second conserved V-encoded cysteine to the conserved J-encoded phenylalanine. The earlier analysis of some 580 of the donors excluded any sequence lacking an unambiguous match to a single V gene segment. An earlier analysis of almost 600 of the donors classified V segments as functional when productive rearrangements were above 56.7% and as segregating when the standard deviation between donors was above 5%. A statistical classification framework was developed to diagnose cytomegalovirus status using the catalog of TCR beta chain sequences. A later analysis assigned V and J genes by comparing TCR nucleotide sequences with IMGT/GENE-DB human TR gene sequences. Using the TCRdist pipeline, a later analysis assigned CDR3 sequences along with most-parsimonious VDJ recombination scenarios. In a later analysis, each TCR beta chain was defined by its CDR3 amino acid sequence together with its V-gene family, and reads without a unique V-gene family were excluded. To address suspected cross-contamination and a sequencing artifact, a later analysis removed over 500 highly shared, low-generation-probability nucleotide sequences. For each public chain, a later analysis derived a clonal expansion index from normalized ranks of inferred template counts within each repertoire. In a later analysis, generation probabilities were computed using a VDJ recombination model fitted to out-of-frame rearrangements, and the results were checked against IGoR. In a later analysis, TCR-TCR, TCR-HLA and TCR-CMV co-occurrence was scored with hypergeometric tests, and a repertoire-size bias correction was applied to TCR pairs. A later analysis estimated false discovery rates by permuting HLA or CMV assignments 20 times. In a later analysis, co-occurring TCRs were grouped using DBSCAN, with TCRdist sequence similarity added in when clustering inside HLA-allele-positive subsets. For co-occurrence clustering, repertoires with fewer than 30,000 or more than 120,000 public chains were excluded, along with roughly 5 repertoires with anomalous nucleotide sharing. TCRdb carries this immuneACCESS record with in-frame sequences only. Its versions omit some clonotypes, under half of them owing to an unresolved V gene in the studies checked, with the rest unexplained. V, J and clone size derive from that table, while D and trimming were established from the DNA sequence. A total of approximately 150,000 clones appear in this sample, over 60% of them only once. The leading ten clones occupy approximately 1.6% of the sample.

In total, fewer than 750 healthy bone marrow donors made up the cohort. At the time of sampling, all cohort members were nominally healthy, though unrecorded immune exposures were likely present. The donor was CMV seronegative and was included in the group of about 350 seronegative cohort members. Each donor provided a peripheral blood sample, and peripheral blood mononuclear cells were used for TCR beta sequencing. The Qiagen DNeasy Blood Extraction Kit was used to extract genomic DNA from the blood cell samples. From V the trimming removes 0 bases and from J it removes 9 bases, while the gene matches leave 5 bases of the junction unaccounted for. The CDR3 contains 14 residues, cysteine and phenylalanine counted. Only the CDR3 portion is preserved as DNA: 42 bases, with reading frame beginning at the first base. CDR1 and CDR2, looked up from the germline V gene (reference sequence), are GTSNPN and SVGIG.

Overall results and qualifications from the work: V-gene and J-gene trimming of TCR beta chains was associated with a missense DCLRE1C variant in a later genetic analysis, and the association was replicated in an independent cohort. At a false discovery rate of 0.05, a later analysis linked roughly 17,000 TCR beta sequences to specific HLA alleles. A total of 164 TCR beta chains were listed by the study as associated with cytomegalovirus. Some IMGT-functional V segments, including TRBV6-2 and TRBV6-3, could not be distinguished by the 87-base-pair reads and were therefore excluded. According to a later analysis, most CMV-associated TCR beta chains appeared to be HLA-restricted, and the HLA associations seemed to be driven largely by CMV exposure. Compared with the roughly 720-donor mean, donors in an Asian-associated ancestry cluster had fewer N-insertions in productive TCRs, according to a later genetic analysis. The classifier was reported to diagnose cytomegalovirus status with high specificity and sensitivity in both the original cohort and the validation cohort. Because HLA typing was missing for some donors at each locus, association tests included only the typed subset. Most TCR sequences were seen in very few donors, while some public TCRs were found in many individuals. Correlated functional status among segregating V segments might be attributable to linkage disequilibrium, but an unknown experimental factor could not be ruled out. In a later analysis, the rate of TCR association differed among HLA loci, with DRB1 alleles having the most associated TCRs and HLA-C alleles having the fewest. In an earlier analysis of about 600 of the donors, most TCR beta V segments appeared in productive rearrangements about 90% or about 30% of the time, broadly matching IMGT annotations. According to a later analysis, parvovirus B19, influenza, CMV and Epstein-Barr virus appeared linked to several top co-occurrence clusters. Because counts were too low, about 17 rarely observed V segments, including chromosome 9 orphons, were excluded from the earlier analysis of 500 to 700 of the donors. The authors suggested that the approach could potentially be generalized to other disease states and immunological phenotypes. The sequencing pipeline was judged likely to have produced a cluster of highly shared sequence variants as a technical artifact. Strong co-occurrence of HLA alleles, especially DR and DQ, made assigning TCR associations to individual alleles difficult. Sequencing depth was assumed to be roughly uniform across donors in the presence/absence analyses, though that assumption may not hold. Compared with equally common non-associated chains, HLA-associated TCR beta chains in a later analysis were more clonally expanded and had lower generation probabilities. Immune exposure information for the cohort was limited to CMV serostatus. Only TCR beta chains were sequenced in this cohort, and the absence of alpha or paired-chain data limited detectable features. A few of the identified cytomegalovirus-associated TCR beta chains were confirmed in vitro to be specific for cytomegalovirus antigens. A further reported finding was that TCR beta sequences accurately predicted the HLA-A and HLA-B alleles for most subjects in the first cohort.

This TCR was sampled from a woman aged 25 to 39 in good health and CMV-seronegative. The specimen sequenced was PBMCs. The chain is assembled from TRBV30 and TRBJ1-6; 7 bases in the middle match TRBD1. CDR3 protein: CAWSVLTGSSPLHF. The DNA sequence reads TGTGCCTGGAGTGTACTGACAGGGAGTTCACCCCTCCACTTT.